Shown below are 29 T cell receptor beta chains from a single sample sequenced in a study of T-cell memory formation after mild COVID-19. MiXCR was run by TCRdb on the 5' RACE reads, yielding one entry per CDR3 protein. The sample carries more than 450,000 distinct CDR3 sequences, about 20% recorded once. Source material: PBMCs or a T cell subset sorted from them (not recorded which). All receptors come from an adult woman who had mild COVID-19 (a few samples of this study predate the infection). Cell type and time point are not known.

This clonotype has more than one count but fewer than ten. V is TRBV20-1 and J is TRBJ2-3; TRBD2 matches 10 bases. This CDR3 has 17 amino acids. The trim removed 1 base at V and 5 bases at J, leaving 12 bases unmatched. Germline CDR1 is DFQATT and CDR2 is SNEGSKA (reference sequence). CDR3 in DNA: TGCAGTGCTAGAGGCGGTGTGGCTAGCGGGAGATTAGATACGCAGTATTTT. It encodes CSARGGVASGRLDTQYF.

This chain uses TRBV6-2 or TRBV6-3 with TRBJ2-2; TRBD1 is a possible D gene (6 bases). The CDR3 contains 15 residues. V was trimmed by 3 bases and J by 4 bases, leaving 12 bases between them. Germline CDR1 reads MNHEY; CDR2 reads SVGEGT. In DNA, the CDR3 is TGTGCCAGCAGTTATACACGAGGGGGCACCGGGGAGCTGTTTTTT. Translation gives CASSYTRGGTGELFF.

This clonotype was recorded at least ten times. V usage is TRBV5-1 and J usage is TRBJ1-1; D is unresolved. In germline, CDR1 is SGHRS, CDR2 YFSETQ. CDR3 length: 15 residues. V lost 0 bases and J 0 bases, leaving 9 bases between the germline ends. The chain's CDR3 is CASSLVAGMNTEAFF. As DNA, the CDR3 is TGCGCCAGCAGCTTGGTCGCCGGGATGAACACTGAAGCTTTCTTT.

This clonotype was counted only a few times. The gene calls are TRBV5-1 and TRBJ1-1, with TRBD1 as a possible D gene (5 bases). CDR1 SGHRS and CDR2 YFSETQ come from the germline V gene. This CDR3 is built from 17 residues. Trimming removed 0 bases at V and 1 base at J, with 16 bases between. The CDR3 region is CASSLGHSGTANTEAFF. The CDR3 bases are TGCGCCAGCAGCTTGGGACATTCCGGGACGGCGAACACTGAAGCTTTCTTT.

The gene calls are TRBV7-3 and TRBJ2-5, with D perhaps TRBD2 (5 bases). From germline, CDR1 is SGHTA and CDR2 FQGTGA. The length of the CDR3 is 13 residues. Between the trimmed V and J ends, which lost 5 bases and 4 bases, there was a span of 11 bases. DNA for the CDR3: TGTGCCAGCAGCAGGAGAGAGGGAGAGACCCAGTACTTC. Translated, it gives CASSRREGETQYF.

V usage is TRBV30 and J usage is TRBJ1-1; the D is unclear. This CDR3 is 14 amino acids long. Looked up from germline, CDR1 is GTSNPN and CDR2 is SVGIG (reference sequence). V lost 1 base, J lost 4 bases, and 13 bases lay in between. The CDR3 loop is CAWSEGVGSTEAFF. The DNA of the CDR3 is TGTGCCTGGAGTGAAGGTGTAGGGTCCACTGAAGCTTTCTTT.

The V and J genes are TRBV5-4 and TRBJ2-7; 8 bases match TRBD2. V shed 2 bases and J 3 bases; nucleotides not matched to a gene: 25. The length of the CDR3 is 21 residues. Germline values: CDR1 SGHNT, CDR2 YYREEE (reference sequence). The CDR3 region is CASSLLVRGGRSPGANYEQYF. DNA for the CDR3: TGTGCCAGCAGCTTATTAGTCCGGGGGGGCCGATCCCCTGGGGCAAACTACGAGCAGTACTTC.

This clonotype was seen only a few times. The V gene is TRBV11-2, the J gene TRBJ1-4; TRBD1 is a possible D gene (6 bases). Germline V lookup: CDR1 SGHAT, CDR2 FQNNGV. Between the trimmed V and J ends, which lost 2 bases and 8 bases, there was a span of 18 bases. The CDR3 has 16 residues. The CDR3 spells CASSLSNRVLREKLFF. CDR3 DNA: TGTGCCAGCAGCTTATCCAACAGGGTCCTTCGGGAAAAACTGTTTTTT.

This clonotype was counted between two and nine times. This chain links TRBV7-9 with TRBJ2-3; tentatively, D is TRBD1 or TRBD2 (5 bases each). Trimming took off 2 bases at V and 5 bases at J, with 11 bases between the two ends. This CDR3 has 14 amino acids. Germline CDR1 reads SEHNR; CDR2 reads FQNEAQ (reference sequence). The CDR3 spells CASSLQGVLDTQYF. The CDR3 bases are TGTGCCAGCAGCTTACAGGGAGTTCTAGATACGCAGTATTTT.

This clonotype was detected a few times. V gene TRBV5-1 combines with J gene TRBJ2-7; no firm D call. The CDR3 consists of 16 residues. V was pared by 2 bases and J by 1 base, with 16 bases between. The V gene's germline CDR1 is SGHRS and CDR2 YFSETQ. DNA for the CDR3: TGCGCCAGCAGCTTAGCCTCCCCGGGTAGTTCCTACGAGCAGTACTTC. Translation gives CASSLASPGSSYEQYF. The full variable domain, in which reference TRBV5-1 and TRBJ2-7 provide the parts outside the CDR3, is KAGVTQTPRYLIKTRGQQVTLSCSPISGHRSVSWYQQTPGQGLQFLFEYFSETQRNKGNFPGRFSGRQFSNSRSEMNVSTLELGDSALYLCASSLASPGSSYEQYFGPGTRLTVT.

The chain carries TRBV5-1 and TRBJ1-2; D is unresolved. CDR1 is SGHRS and CDR2 is YFSETQ in the germline V gene. This CDR3 is built from 12 residues. Between the trimmed V and J ends, which lost 2 bases and 6 bases, there was a span of 8 bases. CDR3 region: CASSFAQDGYTF. In DNA, the CDR3 is TGCGCCAGCAGCTTCGCGCAAGATGGCTACACCTTC.

This clonotype was seen only a few times. The chain uses TRBV20-1 and TRBJ2-3; D remains ambiguous. Germline V lookup: CDR1 DFQATT, CDR2 SNEGSKA (reference sequence). The length of the CDR3 is 12 residues. V lost 0 bases to trimming and J lost 15 bases, with 16 bases between them. CDR3 coding DNA: TGCAGTGCTAGAGACGACCCGGCCCAAGATTATTTT. Translation gives CSARDDPAQDYF.

In its sample, this clonotype was seen once. The genes are TRBV3-1 and TRBJ2-7, with TRBD2 matching over 14 bases. Per the germline V gene, CDR1 is LGHDT and CDR2 is YNNKEL (reference sequence). V lost 3 bases and J lost 0; bases outside the gene matches: 7. The CDR3 spans 18 residues. The CDR3 DNA reads TGTGCCAGCAGCCAGACTAGCGGGAGGGCCTTGAGCTCCTACGAGCAGTACTTC. Amino acid sequence: CASSQTSGRALSSYEQYF.

The chain links TRBV7-6 to TRBJ2-2; no reliable D call. V shed 2 bases and J shed 3 bases, with 7 bases lying between them. The CDR3 runs 14 residues. The germline CDR1 and CDR2 sequences are SGHVS and FNYEAQ. The CDR3 is CASSLLQYTGELFF. In DNA, the CDR3 is TGTGCCAGCAGCTTACTGCAGTACACCGGGGAGCTGTTTTTT.

This clonotype has only a few counts. V usage is TRBV6-6 and J usage is TRBJ2-3; 8 positions match TRBD2. The CDR3 extends over 14 amino acids. J gave up 2 bases and V 7 bases, and 5 bases lay outside the gene matches. Looked up from germline, CDR1 is MNHNY and CDR2 is SVGAGI (reference sequence). The CDR3 sequence is CASIRGGSTDTQYF. In DNA, the CDR3 is TGTGCCAGCATACGGGGGGGGTCCACAGATACGCAGTATTTT.

This clonotype was seen a handful of times. The rearrangement links TRBV12-3 or TRBV12-4 to TRBJ2-3; 10 bases are shared with TRBD2. This CDR3 spans 17 amino acids. V was clipped by 5 bases and J by 3 bases; unmatched bases: 11. CDR3 amino acids: CASSHSRGLANTDTQYF. As DNA, the CDR3 is TGTGCCAGCAGTCACTCTAGGGGACTAGCGAATACAGATACGCAGTATTTT.

In this sample, this clonotype turned up a few times. V and J are TRBV27 and TRBJ2-7, with 13 bases that match TRBD2. The V gene end was trimmed by 7 bases and the J gene end by 1 base; junction bases not matched to a gene: 7. CDR1 and CDR2 from the germline V gene are MNHEY and SMNVEV (reference sequence). The CDR3 has 16 residues. In nucleotides, the CDR3 is TGTGCCAGCATAGGACTAGCGGGAGTAAGTTCCTACGAGCAGTACTTC. Translated: CASIGLAGVSSYEQYF.

There are a few counts of this clonotype. V and J are TRBV9 and TRBJ2-1; no clear D. The germline V gene encodes CDR1 SGDLS and CDR2 YYNGEE. Trimming took 5 bases from V and 5 from J, leaving 17 bases between them. This CDR3 has 15 amino acids. This CDR3 is CASSQDGFSNNEQFF. The CDR3 coding sequence is TGTGCCAGCAGTCAAGATGGCTTTAGTAACAATGAGCAGTTCTTC.

The chain links TRBV2 to TRBJ2-1; 10 bases fit TRBD2. After removal of 1 base from V and 7 bases from J, the junction contained 7 bases not matched to a gene. The CDR3 covers 16 residues. Germline values: CDR1 SNHLY, CDR2 FYNNEI. The DNA of the CDR3 is TGTGCCAGCAGTGAAGGATTAGCGGGGGGCTGGAATGAGCAGTTCTTC. Its protein product is CASSEGLAGGWNEQFF.

This chain uses TRBV7-8 with TRBJ2-1, with D maybe TRBD1 (6 bases). This CDR3 comprises 15 residues. Trimming shortened V by 2 bases and J by 2 bases, and 10 bases separated the two germline ends. CDR1 and CDR2 (germline): SGHVS, FQNEAQ. The CDR3 loop is CASSLRDTTYNEQFF. CDR3 DNA sequence: TGTGCCAGCAGCTTACGGGACACAACCTACAATGAGCAGTTCTTC.

The J gene is TRBJ2-7, the V gene TRBV2; D gene ambiguous. The germline V gene has CDR1 SNHLY and CDR2 FYNNEI. V was cut by 4 bases and J by 3 bases, with 10 bases left in between. This CDR3 has 13 amino acids. CDR3 residues: CASSVGELYEQYF. CDR3 sequence (DNA): TGTGCCAGCAGTGTAGGAGAGCTCTACGAGCAGTACTTC.

This clonotype was seen more than once but under ten times. The chain has TRBV7-9 and TRBJ1-5; maybe TRBD1 (5 bases). This CDR3 is 16 amino acids long. Trimming took off 0 bases at V and 0 bases at J, with 9 bases between the two ends. From germline, CDR1 is SEHNR and CDR2 FQNEAQ (reference sequence). For the CDR3, the DNA is TGTGCCAGCAGCTTAGCAGGGGCGTATAGCAATCAGCCCCAGCATTTT. Translated, it gives CASSLAGAYSNQPQHF.

This clonotype was seen repeatedly, ten times or more. This chain uses TRBV10-3 with TRBJ1-3, with 8 bases identical to TRBD1. V lost 4 bases and J lost 0; bases outside the gene matches: 2. The CDR3 has 15 amino acids. Germline CDR1 ENHRY, CDR2 SYGVKD. This CDR3 reads CAISGTGISGNTIYF. The CDR3 nucleotides read TGTGCCATCAGTGGGACAGGGATCTCTGGAAACACCATATATTTT.

The chain uses TRBV6-1 and TRBJ2-1; no reliable D call. The CDR3 is 13 amino acids. V lost 2 bases, J lost 12 bases, and 14 bases lay in between. From germline, CDR1 is MNHNS and CDR2 SASEGT. This CDR3 reads CASSERARSWQFF. As DNA, the CDR3 is TGTGCCAGCAGTGAAAGAGCGAGGAGTTGGCAGTTCTTC.

V usage is TRBV24-1 and J usage is TRBJ2-2; possible D gene TRBD1, 6 bases. V lost 5 bases to trimming and J lost 5 bases, with 14 bases between them. The germline V gene encodes CDR1 KGHDR and CDR2 SFDVKD. This CDR3 spans 15 amino acids. CDR3 coding DNA: TGTGCCACCAGTGGGTACAGGGCCGAGACCGGGGAGCTGTTTTTT. Protein sequence: CATSGYRAETGELFF.

The gene calls are TRBV12-3 or TRBV12-4 and TRBJ2-1; the D is unclear. The CDR3 is made up of 13 amino acids. Trimming took 6 bases from V and 7 from J, leaving 13 bases between them. The CDR3 spells CASSPRQVNEQFF. The DNA for the CDR3 is TGTGCCAGCAGCCCACGGCAGGTTAATGAGCAGTTCTTC.

The chain couples TRBV27 to TRBJ1-6; TRBD1 is a possible D gene (5 bases). The length of the CDR3 is 15 residues. The germline CDR1 and CDR2 sequences are MNHEY and SMNVEV (reference sequence). Trimming took 3 bases from V and 7 from J, leaving 13 bases between them. The CDR3 region is CASSFGDRGNSPLHF. CDR3 bases: TGTGCCAGCAGTTTCGGCGACAGAGGGAATTCACCCCTCCACTTT.

The rearrangement joins TRBV5-4 to TRBJ1-5; 7 bases match TRBD1. The CDR3 runs 14 residues. Germline assignment: CDR1 SGHNT and CDR2 YYREEE (reference sequence). J lost 6 bases, V lost 4 bases, and 7 bases had no gene match. The CDR3 is CASSAGTEGQPQHF. In DNA, the CDR3 is TGTGCCAGCAGCGCGGGGACAGAGGGTCAGCCCCAGCATTTT.

CDR3 DNA: TGCAGCGTTGGGGGGACAGCTTATGGCTACACCTTC. Protein: CSVGGTAYGYTF. This chain links TRBV29-1 with TRBJ1-2, with TRBD1 matching 7 bases. This CDR3 contains 12 residues. Germline trimming cut 4 bases from V and 5 bases from J; bases unmatched to any gene: 4. CDR1 is SQVTM and CDR2 is ANQGSEA in the germline V gene.